This passage covers 13 T cell receptor beta chains from one sample sequenced in a study of T cell responses to AZD1222 COVID-19 vaccine. This table comes from immunoSEQ multiplex PCR, and its TCRdb copy is limited to in-frame clones, with some not included. The sample holds just under 150,000 clones; about 86% are singletons and the top ten take about 5%. The source material was peripheral blood, sampled 28 days after the second AZD1222 dose. These receptors were obtained from an adult who received the AZD1222 COVID-19 vaccine.

This rearrangement joins TRBV5-1 to TRBJ1-3; unclear D gene. Germline V gene sequence: CDR1 SGHRS, CDR2 YFSETQ. The length of the CDR3 is 16 residues. V lost 2 bases to trimming and J lost 0 bases, with 12 bases between them. CDR3 DNA: TGCGCCAGCAGCTTCGGATCAGGCCTCTCTGGAAACACCATATATTTT. Translation: CASSFGSGLSGNTIYF.

The chain has TRBV19 and TRBJ2-3, with 14 bases matching TRBD2. The CDR3 is made up of 16 amino acids. The trim removed 5 bases at V and 6 bases at J, leaving 7 bases unmatched. Germline V CDR1 and CDR2: LNHDA, SQIVND (reference sequence). For the CDR3, the DNA is TGTGCCAGTAGTGAGGGACTAGCGGGAGTGGGGGATACGCAGTATTTT. It encodes CASSEGLAGVGDTQYF.

The CDR3 spells CASSLGPGNTEAFF. In nucleotides, the CDR3 is TGTGCCAGCAGCCTCGGACCGGGGAACACTGAAGCTTTCTTT. V usage is TRBV11-2 and J usage is TRBJ1-1, with unresolved D. From germline, CDR1 is SGHAT and CDR2 FQNNGV. The germline V and J ends were trimmed by 5 bases and 1 base, with 11 bases remaining between them. CDR3 length: 14 amino acids.

The CDR3 DNA sequence: TGTGCCAGCAGCTCCCGACCTAGGGGCCAGGGATACTACGAGCAGTACTTC. Translation gives CASSSRPRGQGYYEQYF. V usage is TRBV11-2 and J usage is TRBJ2-7; D is perhaps TRBD1 (5 bases). The CDR3 has 17 amino acids. V lost 4 bases and J lost 3, with 22 bases in between. Germline lookup yields CDR1 SGHAT and CDR2 FQNNGV.

The rearrangement links TRBV19 to TRBJ2-3; D is tentatively TRBD1 or TRBD2 (5 bases each). Germline CDR1 is LNHDA and CDR2 is SQIVND (reference sequence). V lost 3 bases, J lost 2 bases, and 12 bases lay in between. CDR3 length: 15 residues. In nucleotides, the CDR3 is TGTGCCAGTAGTATTCTGGGGACCCCCACAGATACGCAGTATTTT. This encodes CASSILGTPTDTQYF.

The chain joins TRBV7-7 to TRBJ1-1; D unclear. Germline CDR1 and CDR2: SSHAT and FNYEAQ (reference sequence). This CDR3 has 13 amino acids. The V end lost 1 base, the J end lost 0 bases, and 3 bases lay between the germline ends. The CDR3 sequence: CASSLEVNTEAFF. CDR3 in DNA: TGTGCCAGCAGCTTAGAGGTGAACACTGAAGCTTTCTTT.

The chain links TRBV10-3 to TRBJ1-6; the D is unclear. CDR1 is ENHRY and CDR2 is SYGVKD in the germline V gene. This CDR3 contains 14 residues. Trimming stripped 10 bases from V and 5 bases from J, with 15 bases between. CDR3 in amino acids: CASRRERDNSPLHF. CDR3 coding DNA: TGTGCCAGCCGCCGGGAGAGGGATAATTCACCCCTCCACTTT.

The chain carries TRBV19 and TRBJ2-2; TRBD1 matches 8 bases. V lost 8 bases and J lost 7; bases outside the gene matches: 18. The CDR3 length is 17 residues. From germline, CDR1 is LNHDA and CDR2 SQIVND (reference sequence). CDR3: CASGGKGRGRLNGELFF. In DNA, the CDR3 is TGTGCCAGTGGAGGGAAGGGCAGGGGGCGTTTAAACGGGGAGCTGTTTTTT.

V is TRBV19 and J is TRBJ2-3; 12 positions match TRBD2. Germline V lookup: CDR1 LNHDA, CDR2 SQIVND (reference sequence). V was clipped by 5 bases and J by 5 bases; unmatched bases: 8. The CDR3 totals 16 residues. CDR3 nucleotides: TGTGCCAGTAGTCCCCCGACTAGCGGGAGAGAAGATACGCAGTATTTT. This translates into CASSPPTSGREDTQYF.

The V call is TRBV5-1, the J call TRBJ2-1, with D unclear. The CDR3 has 14 amino acids. Germline CDR1 reads SGHRS; CDR2 reads YFSETQ. With 0 bases removed from V and 1 base from J, the gap between germline ends came to 5 bases. The CDR3 here is CASSLVPSYNEQFF. CDR3 nucleotides: TGCGCCAGCAGCTTGGTGCCTTCCTACAATGAGCAGTTCTTC.

The rearrangement links TRBV30 to TRBJ1-1, with D possibly matching TRBD1 (6 bases). The CDR3 contains 13 residues. Germline CDR1 and CDR2: GTSNPN and SVGIG (reference sequence). V was shortened by 4 bases and J by 1 base, with 10 bases between the two germline ends. The CDR3 loop reads CAWTGGQNTEAFF. The CDR3 DNA sequence: TGTGCCTGGACCGGGGGACAGAACACTGAAGCTTTCTTT.

This chain links TRBV5-1 with TRBJ2-3, with 14 positions matching TRBD2. V gave up 4 bases and J gave up 2 bases; unmatched junction bases: 9. The germline V gene encodes CDR1 SGHRS and CDR2 YFSETQ. There are 18 residues in the CDR3. The CDR3 loop is CASSQGLAGATYTDTQYF. The CDR3 bases are TGCGCCAGCAGCCAGGGACTAGCGGGGGCTACTTACACAGATACGCAGTATTTT.

The CDR3 loop reads CASSVLGGGTASLGYTF. CDR3 nucleotide sequence: TGTGCCAGCAGCGTATTAGGGGGAGGGACAGCTAGCCTGGGCTACACCTTC. The chain employs TRBV9 and TRBJ1-2; 7 positions match TRBD1. The CDR3 extends over 17 amino acids. V lost 1 base, J lost 8 bases, and 17 bases stayed unmatched. Germline loops: CDR1 SGDLS, CDR2 YYNGEE.